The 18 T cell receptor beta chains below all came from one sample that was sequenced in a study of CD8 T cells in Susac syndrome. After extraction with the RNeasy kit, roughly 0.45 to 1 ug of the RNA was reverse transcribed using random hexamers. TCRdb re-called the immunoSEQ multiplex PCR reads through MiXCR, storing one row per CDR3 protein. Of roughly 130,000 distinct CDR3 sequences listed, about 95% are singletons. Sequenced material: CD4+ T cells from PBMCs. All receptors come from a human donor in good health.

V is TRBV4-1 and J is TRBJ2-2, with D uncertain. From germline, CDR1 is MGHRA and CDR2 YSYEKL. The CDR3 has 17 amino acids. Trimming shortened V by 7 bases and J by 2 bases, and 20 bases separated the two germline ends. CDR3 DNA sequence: TGCGCCAGCAAGGCGATCAATAATGCCGGAAACACCGGGGAGCTGTTTTTT. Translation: CASKAINNAGNTGELFF.

This chain's CDR3 is CSARARTSLDEQYF. CDR3 nucleotides: TGCAGTGCTAGAGCCCGGACATCGTTGGACGAGCAGTACTTC. V gene TRBV20-1 combines with J gene TRBJ2-7, with D perhaps matching TRBD1 (5 bases). Trimming took off 1 base at V and 5 bases at J, with 15 bases between the two ends. The CDR3 extends over 14 amino acids. From germline, CDR1 is DFQATT and CDR2 SNEGSKA (reference sequence).

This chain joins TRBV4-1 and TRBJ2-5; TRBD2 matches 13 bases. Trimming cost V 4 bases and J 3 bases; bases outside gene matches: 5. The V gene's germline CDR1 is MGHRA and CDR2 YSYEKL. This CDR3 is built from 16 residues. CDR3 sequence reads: CASSRLGTSGEETQYF. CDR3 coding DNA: TGCGCCAGCAGCCGACTCGGGACTAGCGGGGAAGAGACCCAGTACTTC.

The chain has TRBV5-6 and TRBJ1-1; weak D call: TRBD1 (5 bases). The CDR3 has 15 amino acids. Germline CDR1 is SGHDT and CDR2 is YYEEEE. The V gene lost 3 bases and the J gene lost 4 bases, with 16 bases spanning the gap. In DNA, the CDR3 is TGTGCCAGCAGCTCCGGGGCGGGGTGGGGCACTGAAGCTTTCTTT. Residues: CASSSGAGWGTEAFF.

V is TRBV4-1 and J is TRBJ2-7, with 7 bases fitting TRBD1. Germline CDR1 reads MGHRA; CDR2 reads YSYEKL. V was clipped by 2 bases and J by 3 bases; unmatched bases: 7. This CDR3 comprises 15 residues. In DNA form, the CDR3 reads TGCGCCAGCAGCCAATCTATGGGACAGTACTACGAGCAGTACTTC. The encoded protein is CASSQSMGQYYEQYF.

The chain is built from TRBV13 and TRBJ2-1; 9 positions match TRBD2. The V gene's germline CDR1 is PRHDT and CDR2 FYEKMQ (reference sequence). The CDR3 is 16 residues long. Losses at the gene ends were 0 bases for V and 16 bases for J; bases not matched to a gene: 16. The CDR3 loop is CASSLGRSWLAGAPFF. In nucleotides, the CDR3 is TGTGCCAGCAGCTTAGGCCGATCTTGGTTAGCGGGAGCTCCCTTCTTC.

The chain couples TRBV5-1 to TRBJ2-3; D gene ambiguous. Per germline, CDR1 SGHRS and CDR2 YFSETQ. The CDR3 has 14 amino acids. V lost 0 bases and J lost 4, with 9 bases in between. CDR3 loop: CASSLVSVSDTQYF. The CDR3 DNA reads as TGCGCCAGCAGCTTGGTGTCTGTTTCAGATACGCAGTATTTT.

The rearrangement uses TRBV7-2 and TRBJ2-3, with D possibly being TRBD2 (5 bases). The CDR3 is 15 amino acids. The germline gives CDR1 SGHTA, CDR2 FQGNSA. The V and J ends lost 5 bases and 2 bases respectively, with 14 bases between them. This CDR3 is CASSPLERATDTQYF. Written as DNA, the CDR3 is TGTGCCAGCAGCCCACTAGAACGGGCCACAGATACGCAGTATTTT.

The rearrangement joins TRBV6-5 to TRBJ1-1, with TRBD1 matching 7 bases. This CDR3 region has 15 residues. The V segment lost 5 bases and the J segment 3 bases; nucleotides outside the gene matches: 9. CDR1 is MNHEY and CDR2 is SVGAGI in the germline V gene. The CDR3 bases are TGTGCCAGCAGTCGGACAGGTACTCTTTACACTGAAGCTTTCTTT. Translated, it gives CASSRTGTLYTEAFF.

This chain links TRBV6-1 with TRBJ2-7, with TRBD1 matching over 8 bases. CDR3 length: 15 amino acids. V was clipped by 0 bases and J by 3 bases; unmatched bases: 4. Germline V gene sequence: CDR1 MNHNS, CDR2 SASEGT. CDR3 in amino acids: CASSEASTGVYEQYF. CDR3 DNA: TGTGCCAGCAGTGAAGCTTCGACAGGGGTCTACGAGCAGTACTTC.

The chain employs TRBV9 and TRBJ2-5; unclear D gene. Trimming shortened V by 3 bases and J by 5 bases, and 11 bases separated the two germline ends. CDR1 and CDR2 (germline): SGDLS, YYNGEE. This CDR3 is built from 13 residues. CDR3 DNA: TGTGCCAGCAGCGCCCATATTGGGGAGACCCAGTACTTC. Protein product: CASSAHIGETQYF.

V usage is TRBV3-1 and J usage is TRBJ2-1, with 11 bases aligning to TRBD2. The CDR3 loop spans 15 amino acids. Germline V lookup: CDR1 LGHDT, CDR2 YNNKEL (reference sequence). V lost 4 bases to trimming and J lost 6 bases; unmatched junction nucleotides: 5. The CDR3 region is CASSLNSGRANEQFF. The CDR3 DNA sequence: TGTGCCAGCAGCCTTAATAGCGGGAGGGCCAATGAGCAGTTCTTC.

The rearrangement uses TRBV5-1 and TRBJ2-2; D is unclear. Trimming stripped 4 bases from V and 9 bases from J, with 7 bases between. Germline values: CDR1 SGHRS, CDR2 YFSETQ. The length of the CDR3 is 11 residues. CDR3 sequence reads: CASSDSWELFF. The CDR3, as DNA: TGCGCCAGCAGCGACTCGTGGGAGCTGTTTTTT.

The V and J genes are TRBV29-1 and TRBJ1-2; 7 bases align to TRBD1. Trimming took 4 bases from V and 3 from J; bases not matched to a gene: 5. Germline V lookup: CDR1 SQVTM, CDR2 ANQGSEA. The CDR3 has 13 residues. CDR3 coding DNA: TGCAGCGTTGCGACAGGGAACCACTATGGCTACACCTTC. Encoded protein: CSVATGNHYGYTF.

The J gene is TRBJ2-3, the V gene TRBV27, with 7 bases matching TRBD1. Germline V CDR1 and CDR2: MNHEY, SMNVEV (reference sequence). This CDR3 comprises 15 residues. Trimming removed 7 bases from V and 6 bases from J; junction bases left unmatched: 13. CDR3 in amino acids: CASTTLQGTPDTQYF. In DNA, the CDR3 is TGTGCCAGCACCACACTACAGGGGACGCCCGATACGCAGTATTTT.

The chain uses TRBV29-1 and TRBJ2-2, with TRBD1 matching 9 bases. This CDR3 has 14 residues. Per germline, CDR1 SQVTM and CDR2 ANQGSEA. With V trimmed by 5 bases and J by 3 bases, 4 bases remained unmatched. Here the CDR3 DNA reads TGCAGCGTTTCAAGGACAGGGGACACCGGGGAGCTGTTTTTT. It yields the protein CSVSRTGDTGELFF.

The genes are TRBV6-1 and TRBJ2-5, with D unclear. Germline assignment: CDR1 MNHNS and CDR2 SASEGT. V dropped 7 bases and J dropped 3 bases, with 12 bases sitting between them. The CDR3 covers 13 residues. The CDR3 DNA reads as TGTGCCAGCACCGAAGTGGGGAAAGAGACCCAGTACTTC. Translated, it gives CASTEVGKETQYF.

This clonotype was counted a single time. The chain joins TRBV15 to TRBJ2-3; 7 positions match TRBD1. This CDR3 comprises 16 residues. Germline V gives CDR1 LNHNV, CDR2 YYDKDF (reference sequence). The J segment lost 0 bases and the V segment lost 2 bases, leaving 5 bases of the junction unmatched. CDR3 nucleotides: TGTGCCACCAGCAGAAAGACAGGGCCTAGCACAGATACGCAGTATTTT. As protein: CATSRKTGPSTDTQYF.